Detailed here is one TCR beta chain. The data derive from a study of control samples from healthy donors and cancer patients. Some clones are missing from TCRdb's copy, which holds only in-frame ones; the method was immunoSEQ multiplex PCR. This sample has around 93,000 clones, with just over 85% found just once. J gave up 0 bases and V 5 bases, and 7 bases lay outside the gene matches. This CDR3 contains 16 residues. Germline V gene lookup returns CDR1 SGHAT and CDR2 FQNNGV. V usage is TRBV11-2 and J usage is TRBJ1-3; 7 bases map to TRBD1. This receptor was taken from a man aged 30-40 years in good health. Sequencing input: blood. The CDR3 DNA sequence: TGTGCCAGCAGCACAACGACAGGGCTCTCTGGAAACACCATATATTTT. It specifies CASSTTTGLSGNTIYF. Full variable domain (rest looked up from reference TRBV11-2 and TRBJ1-3): EAGVAQSPRYKIIEKRQSVAFWCNPISGHATLYWYQQILGQGPKLLIQFQNNGVVDDSQLPKDRFSAERLKGVDSTLKIQPAKLEDSAVYLCASSTTTGLSGNTIYFGEGSWLTVV.